The 32 T cell receptor beta chains reported below all come from one sample, sequenced in a study of cytomegalovirus exposure and HLA in healthy donors. The PCR made use of 60 Vbeta and 13 Jbeta primers. Sequencing used immunoSEQ multiplex PCR; TCRdb keeps in-frame clones, though not all of them. Of under 200,000 clones listed, 68% are singletons. Sequencing was done on a sample of PBMCs. The receptor set was obtained from a man over 45 in good health and CMV-seronegative.

CDR3 coding DNA: TGTGCCAGCTCTGACAGGGGTATTAGCAATCAGCCCCAGCATTTT. Protein product: CASSDRGISNQPQHF. The genes are TRBV6-1 and TRBJ1-5; 8 bases line up with TRBD1. There are 15 residues in the CDR3. Germline values: CDR1 MNHNS, CDR2 SASEGT. J gave up 0 bases and V 8 bases, and 6 bases lay outside the gene matches.

The V gene is TRBV21-1, the J gene TRBJ1-1; the tabulated D call, TRBD1, remains unverified against the DNA. TRBV21-1 is tagged as a pseudogene. This CDR3 comprises 17 residues. The DNA of the CDR3 is TGTGCCAGCAGCAAAGCAGACAGGCGGAACATGAACACTGAAGCTTTCTTT. Encoded protein: CASSKADRRNMNTEAFF.

V usage is TRBV5-1 and J usage is TRBJ2-7, with unresolved D. CDR3 size: 13 residues. The V gene's germline CDR1 is SGHRS and CDR2 YFSETQ. V was shortened by 4 bases and J by 3 bases, with 11 bases between the two germline ends. The CDR3 bases are TGCGCCAGCAGCCTGGGGTACGGCTACGAGCAGTACTTC. It is translated as CASSLGYGYEQYF. Variable domain in full (rest from reference TRBV5-1 and TRBJ2-7): KAGVTQTPRYLIKTRGQQVTLSCSPISGHRSVSWYQQTPGQGLQFLFEYFSETQRNKGNFPGRFSGRQFSNSRSEMNVSTLELGDSALYLCASSLGYGYEQYFGPGTRLTVT.

The J gene is TRBJ1-3, the V gene TRBV28; D might be TRBD1 (5 bases). Trimming removed 5 bases at V and 0 bases at J, with 17 bases between. CDR1 MDHEN and CDR2 SYDVKM come from the germline V gene. The CDR3 loop spans 17 amino acids. The CDR3 spells CASSIRQILLSGNTIYF. The CDR3 DNA follows: TGTGCCAGCAGTATAAGACAGATCTTACTCTCTGGAAACACCATATATTTT.

This clone appeared a few times. The gene calls are TRBV5-8 and TRBJ1-2; D not certain. V shed 6 bases and J shed 10 bases, with 16 bases lying between them. CDR3 size: 12 residues. Per the germline V gene, CDR1 is SGHTS and CDR2 is YDEGEE. The CDR3 spells CASTIASGAYTF. The CDR3 bases are TGTGCCAGCACCATTGCATCAGGTGCCTACACCTTC.

V is TRBV29-1 and J is TRBJ1-2, with TRBD1 matching 9 bases. This CDR3 comprises 12 residues. With V trimmed by 4 bases and J by 5 bases, 2 bases remained unmatched. From germline, CDR1 is SQVTM and CDR2 ANQGSEA. Here the CDR3 DNA reads TGCAGCGTTGGCGGGACAGGGTATGGCTACACCTTC. Residues: CSVGGTGYGYTF.

The rearrangement links TRBV5-1 to TRBJ2-3, with D maybe TRBD1 (5 bases). The CDR3 has 14 residues. The germline CDR1 and CDR2 sequences are SGHRS and YFSETQ. Trimming left V 4 bases short and J 2 bases short, with 11 bases between. CDR3 sequence: CASSPRQNTDTQYF. The CDR3 nucleotides are TGCGCCAGCAGCCCTAGACAGAACACAGATACGCAGTATTTT. The full variable domain, its missing parts supplied by reference TRBV5-1 and TRBJ2-3, is KAGVTQTPRYLIKTRGQQVTLSCSPISGHRSVSWYQQTPGQGLQFLFEYFSETQRNKGNFPGRFSGRQFSNSRSEMNVSTLELGDSALYLCASSPRQNTDTQYFGPGTRLTVL.

The chain is built from TRBV5-1 and TRBJ1-4; the D gene is possibly TRBD1 (5 bases). V was trimmed by 4 bases and J by 7 bases, leaving 23 bases between them. The V gene's germline CDR1 is SGHRS and CDR2 YFSETQ. The CDR3 has 17 residues. CDR3 in DNA: TGCGCCAGCAGCCGCAATTGGGGCGTCGGAAAAGGTGAAAAACTGTTTTTT. Protein product: CASSRNWGVGKGEKLFF.

This clone was recorded only once. The chain recombines TRBV6-5 with TRBJ2-7; 8 nucleotides line up with TRBD1. Germline-derived CDR1 and CDR2 are MNHEY and SVGAGI. CDR3 length equals 14 residues. V trimming: 6 bases; J trimming: 2 bases; junction bases outside the gene matches: 6. Here the CDR3 reads CASRYGQGTYEQYF. The CDR3 bases are TGTGCCAGCAGATACGGACAGGGCACCTACGAGCAGTACTTC.

V is TRBV9 and J is TRBJ1-3, with D maybe TRBD1 (5 bases). Germline CDR1 is SGDLS and CDR2 is YYNGEE. There are 15 residues in the CDR3. V lost 4 bases, J lost 5 bases, and 16 bases lay in between. The CDR3 is CASSIEGRTRNTIYF. CDR3 in DNA: TGTGCCAGCAGCATTGAGGGGCGGACTAGAAACACCATATATTTT.

This rearrangement joins TRBV5-1 to TRBJ2-5; TRBD2 is a possible D gene (7 bases). The germline V and J ends were trimmed by 0 bases and 4 bases, with 16 bases remaining between them. CDR3 length: 16 residues. Germline V gene data show CDR1 as SGHRS and CDR2 as YFSETQ. In nucleotides, the CDR3 is TGCGCCAGCAGCTTGGCCGGGGCGGGGGCGCCAGAGACCCAGTACTTC. Residues: CASSLAGAGAPETQYF.

V and J are TRBV7-9 and TRBJ2-5, with D maybe TRBD2 (6 bases). The CDR3 is made up of 15 amino acids. Germline V CDR1 and CDR2: SEHNR, FQNEAQ (reference sequence). V shed 2 bases and J shed 4 bases, with 14 bases lying between them. The CDR3 nucleotides read TGTGCCAGCAGCTTACGGCAGGGAGGTGCAGAGACCCAGTACTTC. Translation gives CASSLRQGGAETQYF.

V gene TRBV27 combines with J gene TRBJ2-7; 12 bases line up with TRBD2. Trimming at V came to 7 bases and at J to 5 bases, leaving 6 bases not matched to a gene. Germline CDR1 and CDR2: MNHEY and SMNVEV (reference sequence). This CDR3 has 14 residues. CDR3 nucleotides: TGTGCCAGCAAGACTAGCGGGGGCCCCCACGAGCAGTACTTC. The encoded protein is CASKTSGGPHEQYF.

This clone was recorded a few times. CDR3 DNA: TGTGCCAGCAGTTTCTCAACTGTGACAGGACTTAGCAATCAGCCCCAGCATTTT. This sequence encodes CASSFSTVTGLSNQPQHF. The rearrangement joins TRBV28 to TRBJ1-5; the D gene is possibly TRBD1 (6 bases). Germline lookup yields CDR1 MDHEN and CDR2 SYDVKM. Trimming shortened V by 3 bases and J by 0 bases, and 18 bases separated the two germline ends. The CDR3 totals 18 residues.

V is TRBV7-9 and J is TRBJ1-4; D is ambiguous. Trimming pared 2 bases from V and 0 bases from J, leaving 7 bases between. This CDR3 is built from 15 residues. The germline CDR1 and CDR2 sequences are SEHNR and FQNEAQ (reference sequence). The CDR3 protein is CASSLSRSTNEKLFF. The CDR3, as DNA: TGTGCCAGCAGCTTAAGCCGGTCAACTAATGAAAAACTGTTTTTT. The variable domain in full, completed from reference TRBV7-9 and TRBJ1-4, reads DTGVSQNPRHKITKRGQNVTFRCDPISEHNRLYWYRQTLGQGPEFLTYFQNEAQLEKSRLLSDRFSAERPKGSFSTLEIQRTEQGDSAMYLCASSLSRSTNEKLFFGSGTQLSVL.

J is TRBJ2-5 and V is TRBV7-7, with 7 nucleotides matching TRBD1. The CDR3 extends over 14 amino acids. Losses at the gene ends were 7 bases for V and 5 bases for J; bases not matched to a gene: 10. Per the germline V gene, CDR1 is SSHAT and CDR2 is FNYEAQ (reference sequence). Here the CDR3 reads CASTPTGHGETQYF. Written as DNA, the CDR3 is TGTGCCAGCACCCCGACAGGGCACGGGGAGACCCAGTACTTC.

Details on this clone: One end of the junction is discordant with germline, which a read error may explain. The J gene is TRBJ1-5, the V gene TRBV6-1; the match to TRBD1 covers 8 bases. The CDR3 has 15 residues. The germline V gene has CDR1 MNHNS and CDR2 SASEGT. The chain's CDR3 is CASSTDRGSSQPRHF. CDR3 nucleotides: TGTGCCAGCAGTACCGACAGGGGCAGTAGTCAGCCCCGGCATTTT.

The chain has TRBV28 and TRBJ2-2; 8 bases line up with TRBD1. The junction had 6 bases not matched to a gene; V was cut back by 8 bases and J by 1 base. The germline CDR1 and CDR2 sequences are MDHEN and SYDVKM. This CDR3 is built from 15 residues. The CDR3 reads CASHRDRRNTGELFF. CDR3 DNA sequence: TGTGCCAGCCATCGGGACAGGAGGAACACCGGGGAGCTGTTTTTT.

The chain joins TRBV5-1 to TRBJ2-3; tentatively, D is TRBD2 (5 bases). V was clipped by 7 bases and J by 3 bases, with 18 bases between them. The CDR3 covers 15 residues. Germline V lookup: CDR1 SGHRS, CDR2 YFSETQ. The CDR3 DNA reads TGCGCCAGCTCGGTCATCCGGGAAGGAACAGATACGCAGTATTTT. It yields the protein CASSVIREGTDTQYF.

This rearrangement joins TRBV11-2 to TRBJ2-2; a possible D gene is TRBD1 (6 bases). Germline V gene lookup returns CDR1 SGHAT and CDR2 FQNNGV. Between the trimmed V and J ends, which lost 5 bases and 0 bases, there was a span of 19 bases. The CDR3 sequence is 18 residues long. The CDR3 reads CASSRYRLRGSNTGELFF. In DNA form, the CDR3 reads TGTGCCAGCAGCCGATATCGGCTCAGGGGCTCGAACACCGGGGAGCTGTTTTTT.

This chain connects TRBV7-2 to TRBJ2-3; unclear D gene. V lost 5 bases, J lost 4 bases, and 7 bases lay in between. Germline CDR1 SGHTA, CDR2 FQGNSA. The CDR3 has 12 residues. CDR3 bases: TGTGCCAGCAGCATGTATTCAGATACGCAGTATTTT. It specifies CASSMYSDTQYF.

The rearrangement links TRBV4-3 to TRBJ2-3; D remains unclear. Between the trimmed V and J ends, which lost 0 bases and 4 bases, there was a span of 8 bases. CDR1 is LGHNA, CDR2 YSLEER, per germline. This CDR3 contains 14 residues. Written as DNA, the CDR3 is TGCGCCAGCAGCCAAGATATCCTTTCAGATACGCAGTATTTT. This sequence encodes CASSQDILSDTQYF.

This clone was detected only a few times. Other DNA sequences from this sample encode an identical CDR3 as well. The rearrangement joins TRBV5-1 to TRBJ2-6, with 9 bases fitting TRBD1. Germline CDR1 is SGHRS and CDR2 is YFSETQ. V was pared by 2 bases and J by 0 bases, with 6 bases of the junction left unmatched. This CDR3 contains 18 residues. In nucleotides, the CDR3 is TGCGCCAGCAGCTTTACCGGGACAGGGAGCTCTGGGGCCAACGTCCTGACTTTC. Protein product: CASSFTGTGSSGANVLTF. The full variable domain, with the rest looked up from reference TRBV5-1 and TRBJ2-6, is KAGVTQTPRYLIKTRGQQVTLSCSPISGHRSVSWYQQTPGQGLQFLFEYFSETQRNKGNFPGRFSGRQFSNSRSEMNVSTLELGDSALYLCASSFTGTGSSGANVLTFGAGSRLTVL.

J is TRBJ2-1 and V is TRBV4-3; 13 positions agree with TRBD2. Germline CDR1 reads LGHNA; CDR2 reads YSLEER. There are 20 residues in the CDR3. The trim removed 0 bases at V and 2 bases at J, leaving 10 bases unmatched. The chain's CDR3 is CASSQEWESTSGGAYNEQFF. In DNA form, the CDR3 reads TGCGCCAGCAGCCAAGAATGGGAGTCCACTAGCGGGGGGGCCTACAATGAGCAGTTCTTC.

J is TRBJ1-1 and V is TRBV6-5; perhaps TRBD1 as D (5 bases). This CDR3 spans 14 amino acids. Germline-derived CDR1 and CDR2 are MNHEY and SVGAGI. V lost 7 bases and J 4 bases, leaving 16 bases between the germline ends. The DNA for the CDR3 is TGTGCCAGCACTCTCTACGGTGGGGCCACTGAAGCTTTCTTT. This gives the protein CASTLYGGATEAFF.

The chain combines TRBV9 with TRBJ2-1, with TRBD2 matching 8 bases. CDR3 length: 15 amino acids. Trimming took 0 bases from V and 6 from J; bases not matched to a gene: 5. Germline V CDR1 and CDR2: SGDLS, YYNGEE. The CDR3 nucleotides are TGTGCCAGCAGCGTAGGGGTAGCGGGGATCAATGAGCAGTTCTTC. This sequence encodes CASSVGVAGINEQFF.

The genes are TRBV19 and TRBJ1-5; TRBD1 agrees at 9 bases. Germline lookup yields CDR1 LNHDA and CDR2 SQIVND (reference sequence). The ends lost 5 bases at V and 7 bases at J; junction bases unmatched: 12. The CDR3 length is 16 residues. The CDR3 region has the DNA TGTGCCAGTAGTCTCGCACCGGGACAGGGCGGCCAGCCCCAGCATTTT. Protein product: CASSLAPGQGGQPQHF.

The chain links TRBV28 to TRBJ2-5, with D possibly matching TRBD1 (6 bases). The germline V gene has CDR1 MDHEN and CDR2 SYDVKM. The CDR3 is 14 residues long. V shed 5 bases and J shed 0 bases, with 10 bases lying between them. The CDR3 loop reads CASSPGQYQETQYF. DNA of the CDR3: TGTGCCAGCAGTCCCGGACAGTACCAAGAGACCCAGTACTTC.

The V gene is TRBV5-8, the J gene TRBJ2-1, with TRBD1 matching 8 bases. This CDR3 is 15 amino acids long. Germline values: CDR1 SGHTS, CDR2 YDEGEE. V dropped 2 bases and J dropped 4; count of bases not matched to a gene: 5. The CDR3 coding sequence is TGTGCCAGCAGCTTCGGGGACAGGTCTTACAATGAGCAGTTCTTC. Protein sequence: CASSFGDRSYNEQFF.

The genes are TRBV7-8 and TRBJ1-2; D perhaps matches TRBD1 (6 bases). Germline values: CDR1 SGHVS, CDR2 FQNEAQ. Trimming cost V 4 bases and J 0 bases, with 9 bases left between them. The CDR3 contains 14 residues. CDR3 sequence (DNA): TGTGCCAGCAGCTCTAACAGGGCTAACTATGGCTACACCTTC. Translated: CASSSNRANYGYTF.

This chain uses TRBV25-1 with TRBJ2-7; the D gene is possibly TRBD2 (6 bases). This CDR3 is built from 14 residues. Trimming left V 2 bases short and J 0 bases short, with 8 bases between. The germline V gene encodes CDR1 MGHDK and CDR2 SYGVNS. CDR3 sequence (DNA): TGTGCCAGCAGTGAAGCGGGGTCCTCCTACGAGCAGTACTTC. Translating it yields CASSEAGSSYEQYF.

The chain couples TRBV5-4 to TRBJ2-5, with 11 bases matching TRBD1. The CDR3 has 16 residues. Unmatched junction bases numbered 5, after V lost 4 bases and J lost 0 bases. CDR1 is SGHNT and CDR2 is YYREEE in the germline V gene (reference sequence). CDR3 protein: CASSPRDRGNQETQYF. Here the CDR3 DNA reads TGTGCCAGCAGCCCAAGGGACAGGGGGAACCAAGAGACCCAGTACTTC. Combining the CDR3 with reference TRBV5-4 and TRBJ2-5 gives the whole variable domain ETGVTQSPTHLIKTRGQQVTLRCSSQSGHNTVSWYQQALGQGPQFIFQYYREEENGRGNFPPRFSGLQFPNYSSELNVNALELDDSALYLCASSPRDRGNQETQYFGPGTRLLVL.